This T cell receptor (beta chain) was sequenced in a study of OX40 agonist ivuxolimab in advanced cancers. Context from the whole study: Ivuxolimab was an agonistic, fully human IgG2 monoclonal antibody directed against OX40 (CD134), a costimulatory receptor. Intravenous ivuxolimab was administered to patients every 2 weeks at six dose levels: 0.01, 0.1, 0.3, 1.5, 3 and 10 mg/kg. Of the approximately 54 patients in dose escalation, around 19 had hepatocellular carcinoma, some 15 had melanoma, 9 had renal cell carcinoma and 9 had head and neck cancer. A male proportion of roughly 80% and a mean age of approximately 58 years, ranging from 23 to 79, were recorded for the dose-escalation cohort. Patients were allowed to have had prior anti-PD-1, anti-PD-L1 or anti-CTLA-4 therapy, and 40% to 45% of the dose-escalation patients had previously received checkpoint inhibitors. Three dose-escalation patients achieved partial responses, one with hepatocellular carcinoma and two with cutaneous melanoma. The point of sequencing TCRbeta in the periphery was to test whether ivuxolimab changed TCR sequence diversity and drove clonal T-cell expansion. The paper covers the monotherapy dose-escalation part of the phase I ivuxolimab trial, which included N ≈ 50 patients. Results and caveats for the whole study, not just this receptor: At doses from 0.1 to 3.0 mg/kg, clonal expansion was seen in both CD4+ and CD8+ blood T cells between baseline and week 6. In the 0.1-3.0 mg/kg groups, partial responders were among the patients with the lowest normalized peripheral clonal expansion, particularly in CD8+ T cells. Low levels of normalized T-cell clonal expansion were also shown by some nonresponding patients. Which antigens the clonally expanded peripheral T cells were specific for was not determined. After ivuxolimab, more expanded clones were found on average in CD8+ T cells than in CD4+ T cells.

Notes on this clone: It has no known antigen specificity. Within one base of it there is no much larger clone, and no base qualities were kept.

Genomic DNA was isolated from the sorted cells so that the TCRbeta CDR3 region could be sequenced. The immunoSEQ Assay was used to sequence the TCRbeta CDR3 regions. The source is immuneACCESS, and TCRdb retained only in-frame sequences with V and J called. Part of the clones is not carried over; for the studies checked, unresolved V genes explain less than half of this, and the remainder is unexplained. This sample holds roughly 45,000 clones; about nine tenths were observed only once. Of the sample, 3.4% falls within the top ten clones. The trial excluded patients who had a history of autoimmune disease or who were on systemic immunosuppression. Peripheral blood for TCR sequencing was collected from all dose cohorts at baseline, on cycle 4 day 1, and on cycle 7 day 1. Samples were obtained from an open-label, multicenter, first-in-human phase I dose-escalation trial of ivuxolimab. The trial enrolled adults with locally advanced or metastatic head and neck squamous cell, hepatocellular, melanoma or renal cell carcinoma. Before TCR sequencing, CD4+ T cells and CD8+ T cells were sorted from peripheral blood as separate populations.

Sample: CD4+ or CD8+ T cells sorted from blood, taken in a trial of the OX40 agonist ivuxolimab. This TCR was recovered from an adult with an advanced solid tumor such as melanoma, head and neck, liver or kidney cancer.

The sequenced DNA is TGCGCCAGCAGCCAAGTCGGCCTCAGCAATCAGCCCCAGCATTTT. Its product reads: CASSQVGLSNQPQHF. The V and J segments used are TRBV4-1 and TRBJ1-5, with the D gene too uncertain to name. As encoded in the germline V gene, CDR1 is MGHRA while CDR2 is YSYEKL. V is cut by 1 base and J by 1 base, and the space between the germline ends is 8 bases. Taken from cysteine to phenylalanine, the CDR3 has 15 residues. The DNA shown is the 45-base CDR3, in frame from base 1.